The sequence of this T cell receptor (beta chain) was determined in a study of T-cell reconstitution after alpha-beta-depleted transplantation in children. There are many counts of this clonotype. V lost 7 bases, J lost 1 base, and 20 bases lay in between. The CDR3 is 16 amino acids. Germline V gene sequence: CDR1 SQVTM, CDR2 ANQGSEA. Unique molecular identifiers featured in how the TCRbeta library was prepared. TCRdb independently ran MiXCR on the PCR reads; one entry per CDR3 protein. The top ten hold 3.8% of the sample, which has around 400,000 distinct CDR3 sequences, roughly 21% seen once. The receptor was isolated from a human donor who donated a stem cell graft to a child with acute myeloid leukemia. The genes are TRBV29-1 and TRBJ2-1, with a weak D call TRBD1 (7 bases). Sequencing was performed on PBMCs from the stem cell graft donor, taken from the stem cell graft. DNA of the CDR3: TGCAGCGGTAGAGGGGGGACAGCTCTATCCTACAATGAGCAGTTCTTC. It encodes CSGRGGTALSYNEQFF.